This T cell receptor (beta chain) was sequenced in a study of blood T cell repertoires in COVID-19. Study details: Donors in the United States, Italy and Spain gave samples during acute or convalescent COVID-19. PBMCs, B-cell-depleted T cells, or T cells were the source of the cDNA or gDNA that made up the material.

Under the authors' procedure: Estimates of nucleated cell counts were drawn from the amplification of reference gene primers. Produced via immunoSEQ multiplex PCR; TCRdb's table is partial and in-frame only. That table is the source of V, J and clone size, and D and trimming were worked out from the DNA. The repertoire has fewer than 150,000 clones, 90% of them found once; the top ten carry under 4.5%. In its sample, this clone was seen a few times. CDR1 and CDR2 (germline): SGHVS, FQNEAQ. Between the trimmed V and J ends, which lost 1 base and 3 bases, there was a span of 12 bases. This CDR3 spans 15 amino acids.

The TCR sequence derives from a woman aged 55-70 years with COVID-19, enrolled during active disease. Sequencing was carried out using peripheral blood. The V gene is TRBV7-8, the J gene TRBJ1-1, with unresolved D. The CDR3 DNA reads TGTGCCAGCAGCTTAGAAGGCCCGAGGGACACTGAAGCTTTCTTT. This translates into CASSLEGPRDTEAFF.